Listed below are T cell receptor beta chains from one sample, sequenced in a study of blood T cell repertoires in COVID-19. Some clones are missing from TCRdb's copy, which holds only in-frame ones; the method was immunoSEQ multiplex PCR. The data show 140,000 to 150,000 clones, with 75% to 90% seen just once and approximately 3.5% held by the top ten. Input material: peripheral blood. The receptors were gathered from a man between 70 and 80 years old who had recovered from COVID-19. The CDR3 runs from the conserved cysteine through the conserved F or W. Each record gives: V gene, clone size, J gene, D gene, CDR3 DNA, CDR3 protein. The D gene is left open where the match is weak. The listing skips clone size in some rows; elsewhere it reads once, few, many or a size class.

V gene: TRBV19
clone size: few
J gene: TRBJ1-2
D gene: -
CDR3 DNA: TGTGCCAGTAGTCGGGACTATGGCTACACCTTC
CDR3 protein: CASSRDYGYTF

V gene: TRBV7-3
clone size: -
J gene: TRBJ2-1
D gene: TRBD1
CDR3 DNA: TGTGCCAGCAGCTTAGGACAGGGAGGTGAGCAGTTCTTC
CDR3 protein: CASSLGQGGEQFF

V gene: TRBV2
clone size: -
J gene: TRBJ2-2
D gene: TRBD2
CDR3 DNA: TGTGCCACCAAGAGAACTAGCGGGAGTGCTACCGGGGAGCTGTTTTTT
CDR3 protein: CATKRTSGSATGELFF

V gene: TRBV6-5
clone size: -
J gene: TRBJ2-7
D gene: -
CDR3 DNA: TGTGCCACCAAGACAGGGAGGAGTTCCTACGAGCAGTACTTC
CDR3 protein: CATKTGRSSYEQYF

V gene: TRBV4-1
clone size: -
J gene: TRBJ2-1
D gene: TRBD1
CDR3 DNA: TGCGCCAGCAGCCAAGATCCCCCGACAGGGGATTTGGTTGGTGAGCAGTTCTTC
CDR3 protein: CASSQDPPTGDLVGEQFF

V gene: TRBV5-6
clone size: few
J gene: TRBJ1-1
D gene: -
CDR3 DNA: TGTGCCAGCAGCTTGGCACGAAGACTTACGAACACTGAAGCTTTCTTT
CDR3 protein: CASSLARRLTNTEAFF

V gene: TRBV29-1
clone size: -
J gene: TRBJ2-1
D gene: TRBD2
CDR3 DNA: TGCAGCGTTGTAGCTAGCGGAGCCTACAATGAGCAGTTCTTC
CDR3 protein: CSVVASGAYNEQFF

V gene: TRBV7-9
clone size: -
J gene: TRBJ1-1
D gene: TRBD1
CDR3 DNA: TGTGCCAGCAGTTCCCGGGACAGAGCTGAAGCTTTCTTT
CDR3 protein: CASSSRDRAEAFF

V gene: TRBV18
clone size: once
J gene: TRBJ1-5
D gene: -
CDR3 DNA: TGTGCCAGCTCACCACGAGGAGAGGTACCGAAGCCCCAGCATTTT
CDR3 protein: CASSPRGEVPKPQHF

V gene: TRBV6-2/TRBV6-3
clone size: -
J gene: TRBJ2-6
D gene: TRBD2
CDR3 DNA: TGTGCCAGCAGTACGAGGGACTACTCTGGGGCCAACGTCCTGACTTTC
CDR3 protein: CASSTRDYSGANVLTF

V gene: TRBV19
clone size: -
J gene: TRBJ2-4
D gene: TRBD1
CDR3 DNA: TGTGCCAGTAGTATCCGGCTGGGGACAGCCAAAAAGGGCATTCAGTACTTC
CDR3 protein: CASSIRLGTAKKGIQYF

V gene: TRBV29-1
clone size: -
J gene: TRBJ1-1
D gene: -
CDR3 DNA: TGCAGCGCATCTACTGCTCTGAACACTGAAGCTTTCTTT
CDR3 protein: CSASTALNTEAFF